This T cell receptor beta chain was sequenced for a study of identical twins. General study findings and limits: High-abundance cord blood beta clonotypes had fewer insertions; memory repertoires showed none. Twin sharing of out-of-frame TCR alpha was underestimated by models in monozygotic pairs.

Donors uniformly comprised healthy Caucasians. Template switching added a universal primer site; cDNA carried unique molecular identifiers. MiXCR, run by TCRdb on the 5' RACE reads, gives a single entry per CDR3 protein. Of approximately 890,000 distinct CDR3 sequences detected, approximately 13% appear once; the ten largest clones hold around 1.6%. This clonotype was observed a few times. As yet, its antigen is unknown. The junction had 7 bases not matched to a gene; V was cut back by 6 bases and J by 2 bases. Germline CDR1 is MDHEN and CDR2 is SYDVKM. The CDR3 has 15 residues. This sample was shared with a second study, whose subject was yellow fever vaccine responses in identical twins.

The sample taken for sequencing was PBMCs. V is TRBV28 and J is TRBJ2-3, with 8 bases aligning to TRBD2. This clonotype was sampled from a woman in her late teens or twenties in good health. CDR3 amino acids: CASRPGGADTDTQYF. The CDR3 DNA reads TGTGCCAGCAGACCCGGGGGGGCCGACACAGATACGCAGTATTTT. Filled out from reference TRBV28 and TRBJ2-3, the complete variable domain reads DVKVTQSSRYLVKRTGEKVFLECVQDMDHENMFWYRQDPGLGLRLIYFSYDVKMKEKGDIPEGYSVSREKKERFSLILESASTNQTSMYLCASRPGGADTDTQYFGPGTRLTVL.